Following are 4 T cell receptor beta chains from one sample sequenced in a study of early T cells in non-severe SARS-CoV-2 infection. MiXCR was run by TCRdb on the 5' RACE reads, yielding one entry per CDR3 protein. The table lists 65,000 to 85,000 distinct CDR3 sequences, roughly 10% of them singletons. Sequenced input: whole blood. The receptors were gathered from an adult who was a healthcare worker with PCR-confirmed SARS-CoV-2 infection or an uninfected control (not recorded which).

This chain uses TRBV27 with TRBJ1-2; TRBD1 aligns across 11 bases. V was pared by 6 bases and J by 7 bases, with 1 base of the junction left unmatched. The CDR3 is 12 residues long. Germline V gene lookup returns CDR1 MNHEY and CDR2 SMNVEV (reference sequence). The CDR3 DNA is TGTGCCAGCAGGGACAGGGGGCCTGGCTACACCTTC. Translated: CASRDRGPGYTF.

In its sample, this clonotype was seen many times. The V and J genes are TRBV12-3 or TRBV12-4 and TRBJ2-5, with D uncertain. The CDR3 consists of 15 residues. Trimming shortened V by 5 bases and J by 2 bases, and 15 bases separated the two germline ends. DNA for the CDR3: TGTGCCAGCAGTATCGGCCTAAACATACAAGAGACCCAGTACTTC. It translates to CASSIGLNIQETQYF.

This clonotype was found many times. The V call is TRBV7-2, the J call TRBJ2-3; 8 bases agree with TRBD1. The CDR3 extends over 14 amino acids. Germline CDR1 and CDR2: SGHTA and FQGNSA. The ends lost 4 bases at V and 6 bases at J; junction bases unmatched: 6. The CDR3 DNA reads TGTGCCAGCAGCTCCGGACAGGGCGGCGATACGCAGTATTTT. It is translated as CASSSGQGGDTQYF.

The chain employs TRBV29-1 and TRBJ2-3; D might be TRBD1 (6 bases). CDR1 and CDR2 (germline): SQVTM, ANQGSEA. V was shortened by 7 bases and J by 1 base, with 15 bases between the two germline ends. The CDR3 contains 14 residues. The CDR3 region is CSASGTLGTDTQYF. The CDR3 bases are TGCAGCGCATCCGGGACATTAGGCACAGATACGCAGTATTTT.